This TCR beta chain was observed in a study of T cell responses to AZD1222 COVID-19 vaccine. Generated by immunoSEQ multiplex PCR, the TCRdb table keeps only in-frame clones and is missing some. The table lists some 140,000 clones, nearly 90% of them singletons. Trimming pared 1 base from V and 0 bases from J, leaving 10 bases between. This CDR3 comprises 16 residues. CDR1 is SGHTA and CDR2 is FQGNSA in the germline V gene. The chain couples TRBV7-2 to TRBJ1-5; D unresolved. This sequence was found in an adult who received the AZD1222 COVID-19 vaccine. The sample here was peripheral blood, taken 28 days after the second AZD1222 dose. The CDR3 bases are TGTGCCAGCAGCTTAGGGCATAGGAATAGCAATCAGCCCCAGCATTTT. Amino acids: CASSLGHRNSNQPQHF. The full variable domain, with the rest looked up from reference TRBV7-2 and TRBJ1-5, is GAGVSQSPSNKVTEKGKDVELRCDPISGHTALYWYRQSLGQGLEFLIYFQGNSAPDKSGLPSDRFSAERTGGSVSTLTIQRTQQEDSAVYLCASSLGHRNSNQPQHFGDGTRLSIL.